The rows below give T cell receptor beta chains drawn from one sample of a study of blood T cell repertoires in COVID-19. Only in-frame clones appear in the TCRdb table, and some are missing; sequencing was by immunoSEQ multiplex PCR. The data contain about 280,000 clones, around 90% of them seen just once; the ten biggest clones take up under 2.5%. What was sequenced was peripheral blood. The receptor source for this set is a man aged 50 to 59 with acute or convalescent COVID-19. CDR3s leave out the opening cysteine and the closing phenylalanine or tryptophan. Each record gives: J gene, V gene, D gene, CDR3 protein. A D gene is named only where the DNA matches it firmly.

j_call: TRBJ1-2
v_call: TRBV7-2
d_call: NA
cdr3_aa: ASSLALRGGYT

j_call: TRBJ2-3
v_call: TRBV10-1
d_call: TRBD2
cdr3_aa: ASSDTSGDTQY

j_call: TRBJ2-5
v_call: TRBV7-9
d_call: TRBD2
cdr3_aa: ASSFGTSGRGETQY

j_call: TRBJ2-7
v_call: TRBV27
d_call: TRBD2
cdr3_aa: ASSLAGVIYEQY

j_call: TRBJ2-1
v_call: TRBV4-1
d_call: NA
cdr3_aa: ASSQESGGNNEQF

j_call: TRBJ2-7
v_call: TRBV9
d_call: NA
cdr3_aa: ASSQEPSYEQY

j_call: TRBJ1-1
v_call: TRBV2
d_call: TRBD1
cdr3_aa: ASSARQGIVPEAF

j_call: TRBJ2-3
v_call: TRBV9
d_call: TRBD2
cdr3_aa: ASSVVAGGPVDTQY

j_call: TRBJ2-7
v_call: TRBV7-9
d_call: TRBD1
cdr3_aa: ASSPQDRGNEQY

j_call: TRBJ1-6
v_call: TRBV18
d_call: NA
cdr3_aa: ASSPPSGSLGNSPLH

j_call: TRBJ2-5
v_call: TRBV19
d_call: TRBD1
cdr3_aa: ASSPSRDRYETQY

j_call: TRBJ1-1
v_call: TRBV2
d_call: NA
cdr3_aa: ASTPRTENTEAF

j_call: TRBJ2-1
v_call: TRBV10-3
d_call: TRBD1
cdr3_aa: AISGVIQGAYNEQF

j_call: TRBJ2-1
v_call: TRBV7-2
d_call: NA
cdr3_aa: ASSSGGGVSSYNEQF

j_call: TRBJ2-3
v_call: TRBV6-5
d_call: NA
cdr3_aa: ASSYSPWRGEDTQY

j_call: TRBJ1-3
v_call: TRBV5-5
d_call: TRBD1
cdr3_aa: ASSWGDRAGNTIY

j_call: TRBJ2-7
v_call: TRBV9
d_call: NA
cdr3_aa: ASSVGVGAYEQY

j_call: TRBJ1-2
v_call: TRBV10-3
d_call: TRBD1
cdr3_aa: AISENRGLNYGYT

j_call: TRBJ1-6
v_call: TRBV2
d_call: TRBD1
cdr3_aa: AREDRDSPLH

j_call: TRBJ1-6
v_call: TRBV10-1
d_call: NA
cdr3_aa: ASSTGTISSPLH

j_call: TRBJ2-1
v_call: TRBV11-3
d_call: NA
cdr3_aa: ASSLAAGSNEQF

j_call: TRBJ1-1
v_call: TRBV11-2
d_call: NA
cdr3_aa: ASSDRQGLYTEAF

j_call: TRBJ1-6
v_call: TRBV7-9
d_call: TRBD1
cdr3_aa: ASSLLPGQGFDSLH

j_call: TRBJ1-5
v_call: TRBV10-3
d_call: NA
cdr3_aa: AISPSGDQPQH

j_call: TRBJ2-5
v_call: TRBV5-4
d_call: NA
cdr3_aa: ASSLAGARGETQY

j_call: TRBJ2-1
v_call: TRBV11-2
d_call: NA
cdr3_aa: ASSPGAPPDEQF